One TCR beta chain is described in this entry. Seattle's enrolled individuals joined amid active infection and were then monitored longitudinally. This sample stems from a study of blood T cell repertoires in COVID-19. Study context: From the United States, Italy and Spain came samples of acute and convalescent COVID-19.

The V end lost 2 bases, the J end lost 6 bases, and 5 bases lay between the germline ends. The CDR3 contains 11 residues. Germline lookup yields CDR1 DFQATT and CDR2 SNEGSKA (reference sequence). As processed by the authors: Amplification of reference gene primers provided the estimated nucleated cell counts. The table came from immunoSEQ multiplex PCR; TCRdb's copy has only in-frame clones and leaves some out. D and trimming come from the DNA, and the V and J calls and clone size come from that table. This sample has around 140,000 clones; more than 75% occur once, and the top ten carry 11%. The material sequenced was peripheral blood. The chain links TRBV20-1 to TRBJ2-4; a possible D gene is TRBD1 (5 bases). This sequence originates from a woman in her 70s with COVID-19, enrolled during active disease. CDR3 sequence (DNA): TGCAGTGCTAGACAGGGAAACATTCAGTACTTC. Protein: CSARQGNIQYF.